Described below is a single T cell receptor (beta chain) sequence and its context. This specimen comes from a study of blood T cell repertoires in COVID-19. On the study more broadly: Samples of COVID-19 (acute and convalescent) were obtained from the United States, Italy and Spain. PBMCs, B-cell-depleted T cells, or T cells were the source of the cDNA or gDNA that made up the material.

The ends lost 3 bases at V and 4 bases at J; junction bases unmatched: 5. CDR1 and CDR2 from the germline V gene are KGHSH and LQKENI. The CDR3 totals 15 residues. Per the original data handling: Amplification of reference gene primers was used by the study to estimate nucleated cell counts. TCRdb keeps only in-frame clones here, not all; method: immunoSEQ multiplex PCR. The DNA was the basis for D and trimming; V, J and clone size are from that table. The sample carries approximately 100,000 clones, around 85% recorded once. This clonotype originated in a man at least 80 years old with acute or convalescent COVID-19. The V gene is TRBV18, the J gene TRBJ2-7, with 11 nucleotides matching TRBD2. The sequenced sample consisted of peripheral blood. This CDR3 reads CASSPGGTSGYEQYF. The CDR3 DNA follows: TGTGCCAGCTCACCCGGGGGGACTAGCGGATACGAGCAGTACTTC.